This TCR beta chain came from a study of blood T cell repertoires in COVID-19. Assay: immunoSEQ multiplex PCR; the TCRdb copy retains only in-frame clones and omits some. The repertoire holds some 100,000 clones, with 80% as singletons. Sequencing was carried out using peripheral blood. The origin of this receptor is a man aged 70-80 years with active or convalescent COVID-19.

The CDR3 DNA is TGTGCCAGCAGCGTAGTGGGGGGGGCTAATTCACCCCTCCACTTT. The encoded protein is CASSVVGGANSPLHF. The chain recombines TRBV9 with TRBJ1-6, with a weak D call TRBD1 (6 bases). The CDR3 has 15 amino acids. The V gene's germline CDR1 is SGDLS and CDR2 YYNGEE. The germline V and J ends were trimmed by 0 bases and 6 bases, with 10 bases remaining between them.